This T cell receptor (beta chain) is from a study of cytomegalovirus exposure and HLA in healthy donors. Study-wide results and caveats: Subsequent analysis of the roughly 120 validation repertoires found a tendency for first-cohort TCR clusters to co-occur.

Comment on this clone: Its target is not known.

The data were produced by immunoSEQ multiplex PCR, yet TCRdb's version contains in-frame clones alone and is incomplete. This table has fewer than 250,000 clones, approximately 85% appearing once. The CDR3 is 14 residues long. Trimming cost V 4 bases and J 0 bases, with 7 bases left between them. Germline V lookup: CDR1 SNHLY, CDR2 FYNNEI. This TCR was recovered from a woman under 30 in good health and CMV-seronegative. Sequenced sample: PBMCs. V gene TRBV2 combines with J gene TRBJ1-3; D not resolved. This CDR3 is CASSGGNSGNTIYF. CDR3 nucleotide sequence: TGTGCCAGCAGTGGCGGCAACTCTGGAAACACCATATATTTT.